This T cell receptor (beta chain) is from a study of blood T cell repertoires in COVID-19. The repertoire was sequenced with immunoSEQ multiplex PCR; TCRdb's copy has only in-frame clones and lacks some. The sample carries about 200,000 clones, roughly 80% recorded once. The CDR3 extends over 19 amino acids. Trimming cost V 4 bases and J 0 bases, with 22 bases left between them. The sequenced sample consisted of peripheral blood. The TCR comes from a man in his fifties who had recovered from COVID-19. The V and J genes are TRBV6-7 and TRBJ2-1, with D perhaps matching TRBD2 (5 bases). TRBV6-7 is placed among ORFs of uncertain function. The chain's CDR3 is CASSSITPAAESSYNEQFF. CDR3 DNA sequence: TGTGCCAGCAGTTCAATAACACCCGCAGCGGAGAGCTCCTACAATGAGCAGTTCTTC.